The sequence of this TCR beta chain was determined in a study of CD8 T cells in ankylosing spondylitis. Quantitative 5'-RACE with molecular barcodes produced the TCR beta libraries. MiXCR, applied by TCRdb to the 5' RACE reads, yields one record per CDR3 protein. The table records around 250,000 distinct CDR3 sequences, around 32% of them present only once. Trimming took 3 bases from V and 7 from J, leaving 10 bases between them. This CDR3 is built from 14 residues. This clonotype appeared a few times. The antigen is undetermined. Overall study results and limits: It appeared that ankylosing spondylitis blood was characterized by a TCR beta motif of about eight highly homologous variants. It was reported that disease-linked clones were significantly enriched in matched ankylosing spondylitis synovial fluid.

Sequencing input: blood, either unsorted or a sorted T cell fraction (not recorded which). The source of this sequence is a male donor with ankylosing spondylitis or in good health (not recorded which). This rearrangement joins TRBV12-3 or TRBV12-4 to TRBJ1-6; D is perhaps TRBD1 (6 bases). CDR3 in amino acids: CASSFSRGNSPLHF. In nucleotides, the CDR3 is TGTGCCAGCAGTTTTAGTAGGGGGAATTCACCCCTCCACTTT.